This TCR beta chain was sequenced for a study of T cell responses to AZD1222 COVID-19 vaccine. V shed 4 bases, J shed 1 base, and the junction held 3 bases outside the gene matches. CDR3 length equals 15 residues. The V gene's germline CDR1 is LGHNA and CDR2 YNFKEQ. Study-wide points: With dominance at 160-218 and 743-854, vaccine-associated CD4 TCRs spanned spike. Only five or six individuals given AZD1222 were seropositive at baseline.

Profiling relied on immunoSEQ multiplex PCR, and the TCRdb table lists in-frame clones only, not all of them. The sample holds approximately 150,000 clones; 80% to 95% are singletons and the top ten take roughly 1.5%. Comments on this clone: Its cognate antigen is unknown.

This receptor was identified in an adult in good health. V gene TRBV4-2 combines with J gene TRBJ2-7; 11 bases are a match to TRBD2. This sample comprised peripheral blood, obtained on day 0 of AZD1222 vaccination. CDR3 residues: CASSPGLAVSYEQYF. CDR3 bases: TGTGCCAGCAGCCCGGGACTAGCGGTTTCCTACGAGCAGTACTTC.